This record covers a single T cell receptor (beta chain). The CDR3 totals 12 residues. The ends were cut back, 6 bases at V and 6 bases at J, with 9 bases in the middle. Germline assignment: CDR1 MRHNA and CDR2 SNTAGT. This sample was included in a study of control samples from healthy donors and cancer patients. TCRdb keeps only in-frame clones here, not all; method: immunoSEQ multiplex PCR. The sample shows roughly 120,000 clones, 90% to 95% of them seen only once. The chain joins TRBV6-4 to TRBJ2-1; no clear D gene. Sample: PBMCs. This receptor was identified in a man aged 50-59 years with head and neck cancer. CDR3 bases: TGTGCCAGCAGGGGATCCGGCAATGAGCAGTTCTTC. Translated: CASRGSGNEQFF.